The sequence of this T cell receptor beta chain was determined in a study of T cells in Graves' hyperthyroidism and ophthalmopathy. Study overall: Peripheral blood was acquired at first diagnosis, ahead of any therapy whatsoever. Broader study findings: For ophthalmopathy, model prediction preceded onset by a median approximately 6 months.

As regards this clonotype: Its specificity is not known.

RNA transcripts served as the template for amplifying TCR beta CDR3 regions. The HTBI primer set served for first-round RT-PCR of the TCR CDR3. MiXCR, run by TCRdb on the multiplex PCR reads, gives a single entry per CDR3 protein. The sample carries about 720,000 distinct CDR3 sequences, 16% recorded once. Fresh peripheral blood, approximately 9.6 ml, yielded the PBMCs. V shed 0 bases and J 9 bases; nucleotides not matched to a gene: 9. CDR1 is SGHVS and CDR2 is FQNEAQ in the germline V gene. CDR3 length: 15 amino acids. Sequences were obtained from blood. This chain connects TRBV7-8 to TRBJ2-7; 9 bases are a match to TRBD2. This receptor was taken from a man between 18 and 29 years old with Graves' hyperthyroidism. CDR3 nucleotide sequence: TGTGCCAGCAGCTTAGCGGGACTAGCCCGTCAGGGGCAGTACTTC. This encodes CASSLAGLARQGQYF.